Shown below are 28 T cell receptor beta chains from a single sample sequenced in a study of OX40 agonist ivuxolimab in advanced cancers. The protocol was immunoSEQ multiplex PCR, while the TCRdb copy is restricted to in-frame clones and leaves out a portion. The data hold some 49,000 clones, with 85% observed a single time. Sequencing was performed on CD4+ or CD8+ T cells sorted from blood, taken in a trial of the OX40 agonist ivuxolimab. The source is an adult with an advanced solid tumor such as melanoma, head and neck, liver or kidney cancer.

This chain uses TRBV28 with TRBJ2-3; 12 bases agree with TRBD2. From germline, CDR1 is MDHEN and CDR2 SYDVKM. The CDR3 extends over 17 amino acids. V lost 7 bases and J lost 2; bases outside the gene matches: 10. This chain's CDR3 is CASTFRGTSGYTDTQYF. CDR3 DNA sequence: TGTGCCAGCACTTTCCGAGGGACTAGCGGGTACACAGATACGCAGTATTTT.

This chain links TRBV11-2 with TRBJ2-1; D not certain. CDR3 length: 13 amino acids. The germline V gene encodes CDR1 SGHAT and CDR2 FQNNGV. V shed 5 bases and J shed 6 bases, with 11 bases lying between them. The CDR3: CASSKSVANEQFF. The CDR3 DNA is TGTGCCAGCAGCAAAAGCGTGGCCAATGAGCAGTTCTTC.

V usage is TRBV28 and J usage is TRBJ2-7; a weak D match, TRBD1 (5 bases). With 2 bases removed from V and 1 base from J, the gap between germline ends came to 15 bases. CDR1 and CDR2 from the germline V gene are MDHEN and SYDVKM. The CDR3 is 16 amino acids. The CDR3 reads CASSLISAKGSYEQYF. In DNA form, the CDR3 reads TGTGCCAGCAGTTTAATATCGGCGAAGGGGTCCTACGAGCAGTACTTC.

There are a few counts of this clone. Here the CDR3 reads CAWSGTPRNGYTF. The CDR3 region has the DNA TGTGCCTGGAGTGGGACACCTCGGAACGGCTACACCTTC. J is TRBJ1-2 and V is TRBV30; maybe TRBD1 (5 bases). Germline CDR1 GTSNPN, CDR2 SVGIG (reference sequence). The CDR3 has 13 residues. V was trimmed by 1 base and J by 8 bases, leaving 14 bases between them.

The CDR3 loop is CASSFPRWDDGYTF. CDR3 sequence (DNA): TGCGCCAGCAGCTTTCCTAGATGGGACGATGGCTACACCTTC. The genes are TRBV5-1 and TRBJ1-2, with a weak D call TRBD1 (5 bases). The V and J ends lost 2 bases and 6 bases respectively, with 14 bases between them. Germline V gene data show CDR1 as SGHRS and CDR2 as YFSETQ. This CDR3 is 14 amino acids long.

The V call is TRBV4-3, the J call TRBJ2-1; D uncertain. The CDR3 is 15 amino acids. The germline CDR1 and CDR2 sequences are LGHNA and YSLEER. Trimming left V 3 bases short and J 0 bases short, with 9 bases between. The CDR3 protein is CASSHRHDSYNEQFF. The CDR3 nucleotides read TGCGCCAGCAGCCATCGCCACGACTCCTACAATGAGCAGTTCTTC.

The V and J genes are TRBV28 and TRBJ1-3; TRBD1 aligns across 8 bases. Trimming cost V 10 bases and J 4 bases; bases outside gene matches: 9. CDR1 is MDHEN and CDR2 is SYDVKM in the germline V gene. The CDR3 sequence is 14 residues long. CDR3 bases: TGTGCCACCTCGGACAGGGTGGCAGGAAACACCATATATTTT. As protein: CATSDRVAGNTIYF.

The rearrangement uses TRBV27 and TRBJ1-6; the match to TRBD1 covers 8 bases. Per germline, CDR1 MNHEY and CDR2 SMNVEV (reference sequence). This CDR3 spans 19 amino acids. Trimming at V came to 3 bases and at J to 0 bases, leaving 10 bases not matched to a gene. The CDR3 reads CASSFTAGGRNSYNSPLHF. The CDR3 DNA follows: TGTGCCAGCAGTTTCACGGCAGGGGGCCGGAACTCCTATAATTCACCCCTCCACTTT.

V is TRBV5-8 and J is TRBJ1-5; 8 bases align to TRBD1. CDR3 size: 16 residues. V shed 4 bases, J shed 5 bases, and the junction held 11 bases outside the gene matches. CDR1 is SGHTS and CDR2 is YDEGEE in the germline V gene. Here the CDR3 reads CASSQEQGQGDQPQHF. In nucleotides, the CDR3 is TGTGCCAGCAGCCAAGAGCAAGGACAGGGCGATCAGCCCCAGCATTTT.

The chain recombines TRBV27 with TRBJ2-2; 7 bases fit TRBD1. V dropped 8 bases and J dropped 4; count of bases not matched to a gene: 13. The CDR3 consists of 16 residues. The germline V gene has CDR1 MNHEY and CDR2 SMNVEV (reference sequence). Written as DNA, the CDR3 is TGTGCCAGCGGTACTTACGGACAGGCAACCACCGGGGAGCTGTTTTTT. It is translated as CASGTYGQATTGELFF.

This clone occurred once. The chain employs TRBV19 and TRBJ2-1, with 9 bases lining up with TRBD1. CDR1 and CDR2 from the germline V gene are LNHDA and SQIVND (reference sequence). There are 14 residues in the CDR3. V trimming: 7 bases; J trimming: 5 bases; junction bases outside the gene matches: 6. The CDR3 region has the DNA TGTGCCAGTACCGGGACAGGGACCCACAATGAGCAGTTCTTC. It translates to CASTGTGTHNEQFF.

The chain uses TRBV6-1 and TRBJ1-2; D uncertain. The ends were cut back, 1 base at V and 8 bases at J, with 17 bases in the middle. CDR3 length: 15 amino acids. CDR1 MNHNS and CDR2 SASEGT come from the germline V gene. The CDR3 region has the DNA TGTGCCAGCAGTGAAGAGTACGGGTCGCCGAGAGGCTACACCTTC. Its protein product is CASSEEYGSPRGYTF.

This clone was observed many times. The chain is built from TRBV7-3 and TRBJ1-1; possible D gene TRBD1, 6 bases. This CDR3 comprises 13 residues. Per germline, CDR1 SGHTA and CDR2 FQGTGA. The V end was cut by 5 bases, the J end by 2 bases, with 9 bases between. CDR3 nucleotides: TGTGCCAGCAGCGTGGACAGAAACACTGAAGCTTTCTTT. Protein product: CASSVDRNTEAFF.

The chain links TRBV4-1 to TRBJ1-2; 8 bases line up with TRBD1. This CDR3 region has 15 residues. The germline CDR1 and CDR2 sequences are MGHRA and YSYEKL. The J segment lost 3 bases and the V segment lost 4 bases, leaving 7 bases of the junction unmatched. CDR3 coding DNA: TGCGCCAGCAGCCGCGGACAGGGAGGCGACTATGGCTACACCTTC. Translating gives CASSRGQGGDYGYTF.

The gene calls are TRBV11-2 and TRBJ2-7, with D possibly being TRBD1 or TRBD2 (5 bases each). Germline-derived CDR1 and CDR2 are SGHAT and FQNNGV. The CDR3 spans 14 residues. The V end lost 5 bases, the J end lost 2 bases, and 13 bases lay between the germline ends. Written as DNA, the CDR3 is TGTGCCAGCAGCCCCCCCGGGACCCCCTACGAGCAGTACGTC. Its protein is CASSPPGTPYEQYV.

The rearrangement uses TRBV14 and TRBJ2-5; 7 nucleotides agree with TRBD1. The J call is doubtful: the DNA matches TRBJ2-7 better. Germline lookup yields CDR1 SGHDN and CDR2 FVKESK. The CDR3 runs to 15 residues. CDR3 sequence: CASSQATGPGGEQYF. In DNA, the CDR3 is TGTGCCAGCAGCCAAGCCACAGGGCCAGGGGGCGAGCAGTACTTC.

CDR3 protein: CASSPERRETQYF. DNA of the CDR3: TGTGCCAGCAGCCCCGAGAGGAGGGAGACCCAGTACTTC. The J gene is TRBJ2-5, the V gene TRBV7-9; D may be TRBD2 (5 bases). CDR1 is SEHNR and CDR2 is FQNEAQ in the germline V gene (reference sequence). The CDR3 runs to 13 residues. The V end was cut by 5 bases, the J end by 5 bases, with 12 bases between.

The gene calls are TRBV7-2 and TRBJ1-5; perhaps TRBD1 as D (5 bases). The ends were cut back, 3 bases at V and 9 bases at J, with 18 bases in the middle. The germline gives CDR1 SGHTA, CDR2 FQGNSA. The CDR3 is made up of 15 amino acids. The CDR3 loop reads CASSLEVAGIRPQHF. The CDR3 DNA reads TGTGCCAGCAGCTTGGAGGTGGCAGGGATTCGGCCCCAGCATTTT.

CDR3 amino acids: CASSLAWDREGETQYF. CDR3 DNA: TGTGCCAGCAGCTTAGCGTGGGACAGGGAAGGAGAGACCCAGTACTTC. The chain joins TRBV7-6 to TRBJ2-5, with 9 bases fitting TRBD1. CDR1 and CDR2 (germline): SGHVS, FNYEAQ. Losses at the gene ends were 0 bases for V and 4 bases for J; bases not matched to a gene: 6. The CDR3 loop spans 16 amino acids.

The chain uses TRBV7-9 and TRBJ1-1; a weak D match, TRBD1 (5 bases). Trimming took off 5 bases at V and 11 bases at J, with 18 bases between the two ends. CDR1 SEHNR and CDR2 FQNEAQ come from the germline V gene (reference sequence). This CDR3 region has 13 residues. In nucleotides, the CDR3 is TGTGCCAGCAGCCTCGGGGTACAGGAAAGGGCTTTCTTT. Translation: CASSLGVQERAFF.

The V and J genes are TRBV10-2 and TRBJ2-1; maybe TRBD2 (7 bases). V dropped 8 bases and J dropped 6 bases, with 20 bases sitting between them. The CDR3 covers 15 residues. Germline loops: CDR1 WSHSY, CDR2 SAAADI. CDR3 bases: TGCGCCAGCGGTGTCCGGGGGGCTTGGGGCAATGAGCAGTTCTTC. Its translation is CASGVRGAWGNEQFF.

This clone was observed a few times. The chain couples TRBV11-2 to TRBJ1-6; TRBD1 is a possible D gene (5 bases). Trimming stripped 0 bases from V and 3 bases from J, with 21 bases between. The germline CDR1 and CDR2 sequences are SGHAT and FQNNGV. This CDR3 spans 20 amino acids. The CDR3: CASSLEVLTEHLLYNSPLHF. The CDR3 DNA sequence: TGTGCCAGCAGCTTAGAAGTTCTGACAGAACACCTGCTCTATAATTCACCCCTCCACTTT.

The V call is TRBV4-1, the J call TRBJ2-7, with 10 bases identical to TRBD2. This CDR3 has 16 amino acids. The V gene's germline CDR1 is MGHRA and CDR2 YSYEKL. J was trimmed by 6 bases and V by 1 base; bases with no gene match: 9. The DNA of the CDR3 is TGCGCCAGCAGCCAAGGGGCTTCTAGCGGGGGCGGCGAGCAGTACTTC. It translates to CASSQGASSGGGEQYF.

This chain joins TRBV4-1 and TRBJ2-7; 10 bases line up with TRBD2. The germline CDR1 and CDR2 sequences are MGHRA and YSYEKL. V shed 4 bases, J shed 0 bases, and the junction held 3 bases outside the gene matches. The CDR3 spans 15 residues. The CDR3 DNA is TGCGCCAGCAGCCTTAGCGGGGGGAACTCCTACGAGCAGTACTTC. It is translated as CASSLSGGNSYEQYF.

This chain links TRBV27 with TRBJ2-1; D is undetermined. Trimming stripped 8 bases from V and 9 bases from J, with 17 bases between. The CDR3 length is 13 residues. Germline CDR1 MNHEY, CDR2 SMNVEV (reference sequence). CDR3 DNA sequence: TGTGCCAGCGGGTGGCCTATCCGCAGTGAGCAGTTCTTC. It is translated as CASGWPIRSEQFF.

The chain links TRBV6-5 to TRBJ1-5, with TRBD1 matching 8 bases. Trimming at V came to 0 bases and at J to 1 base, leaving 2 bases not matched to a gene. From germline, CDR1 is MNHEY and CDR2 SVGAGI. The CDR3 contains 16 residues. CDR3 DNA sequence: TGTGCCAGCAGTTACTCTGCAGGGGGCAGCAATCAGCCCCAGCATTTT. Amino acid sequence: CASSYSAGGSNQPQHF.

The chain links TRBV14 to TRBJ2-1; D not resolved. The CDR3 runs 12 residues. Germline V lookup: CDR1 SGHDN, CDR2 FVKESK. V lost 0 bases to trimming and J lost 12 bases, with 9 bases between them. The CDR3 reads CASSQDLKGQFF. In DNA, the CDR3 is TGTGCCAGCAGCCAAGATCTAAAGGGGCAGTTCTTC. Complete variable domain (other parts from reference TRBV14 and TRBJ2-1): EAGVTQFPSHSVIEKGQTVTLRCDPISGHDNLYWYRRVMGKEIKFLLHFVKESKQDESGMPNNRFLAERTGGTYSTLKVQPAELEDSGVYFCASSQDLKGQFFGPGTRLTVL.

The genes are TRBV6-5 and TRBJ2-7; possible D gene TRBD2, 5 bases. V lost 3 bases, J lost 6 bases, and 9 bases lay in between. Germline CDR1 MNHEY, CDR2 SVGAGI. The CDR3 is 12 amino acids. In nucleotides, the CDR3 is TGTGCCAGCAGTTATGTGGCGGGCGAGCAGTACTTC. Translating gives CASSYVAGEQYF.